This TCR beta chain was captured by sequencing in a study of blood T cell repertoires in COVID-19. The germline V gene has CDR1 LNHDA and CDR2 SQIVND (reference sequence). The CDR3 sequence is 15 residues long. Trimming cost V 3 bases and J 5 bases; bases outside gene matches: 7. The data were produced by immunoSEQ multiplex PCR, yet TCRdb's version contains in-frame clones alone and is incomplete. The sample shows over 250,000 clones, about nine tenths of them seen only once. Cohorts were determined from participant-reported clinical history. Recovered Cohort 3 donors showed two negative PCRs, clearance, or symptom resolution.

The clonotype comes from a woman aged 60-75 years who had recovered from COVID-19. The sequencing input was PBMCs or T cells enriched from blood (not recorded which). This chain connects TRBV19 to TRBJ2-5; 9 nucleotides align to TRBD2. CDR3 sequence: CASSIKLAGAETQYF. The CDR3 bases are TGTGCCAGTAGTATCAAATTAGCGGGAGCGGAGACCCAGTACTTC.